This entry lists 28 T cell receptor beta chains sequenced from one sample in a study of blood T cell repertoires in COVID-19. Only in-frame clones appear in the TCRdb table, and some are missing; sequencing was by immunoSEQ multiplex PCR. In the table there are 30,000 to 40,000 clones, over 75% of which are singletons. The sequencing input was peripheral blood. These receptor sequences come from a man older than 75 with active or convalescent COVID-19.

In DNA, the CDR3 is TGCGCCAGCAGCTTGGCGACAGGGGTGGCTGAAGCTTTCTTT. Protein product: CASSLATGVAEAFF. The chain has TRBV5-1 and TRBJ1-1, with 8 bases lining up with TRBD1. The V gene end was trimmed by 0 bases and the J gene end by 6 bases; junction bases not matched to a gene: 4. The germline V gene encodes CDR1 SGHRS and CDR2 YFSETQ. CDR3 size: 14 residues.

For the CDR3, the DNA is TGTGCCACCAGCACGCGGCACAGGGGAAATCAGCCCCAGCATTTT. It is translated as CATSTRHRGNQPQHF. V and J are TRBV15 and TRBJ1-5; TRBD1 matches 7 bases. The CDR3 runs 15 residues. J was trimmed by 4 bases and V by 4 bases; bases with no gene match: 7. The V gene's germline CDR1 is LNHNV and CDR2 YYDKDF (reference sequence).

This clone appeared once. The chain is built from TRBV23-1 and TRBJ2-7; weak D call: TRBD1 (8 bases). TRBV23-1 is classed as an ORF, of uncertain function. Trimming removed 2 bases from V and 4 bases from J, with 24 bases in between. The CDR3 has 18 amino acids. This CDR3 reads CASSQVGGAGGPLYEQYF. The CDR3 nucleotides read TGCGCCAGCAGTCAAGTGGGGGGGGCAGGGGGCCCCCTTTACGAGCAGTACTTC.

The CDR3 region has the DNA TGTGCCAGCAACCGACCCGGGTTCTCCTACGAGCAGTACTTC. Amino acids: CASNRPGFSYEQYF. This sequence joins TRBV7-2 and TRBJ2-7; D ambiguous. V was trimmed by 7 bases and J by 0 bases, leaving 13 bases between them. In germline, CDR1 is SGHTA, CDR2 FQGNSA. There are 14 residues in the CDR3.

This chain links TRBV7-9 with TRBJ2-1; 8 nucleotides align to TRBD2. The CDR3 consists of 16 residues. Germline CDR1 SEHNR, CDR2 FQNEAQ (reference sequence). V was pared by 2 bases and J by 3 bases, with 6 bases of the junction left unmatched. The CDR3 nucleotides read TGTGCCAGCAGCTTAAAGGCTAGCGGGCGCTACAATGAGCAGTTCTTC. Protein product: CASSLKASGRYNEQFF.

Written as DNA, the CDR3 is TGCGCCAGCAGCTCTGACACTTTCTACGAGCAGTACTTC. The encoded protein is CASSSDTFYEQYF. The chain joins TRBV5-1 to TRBJ2-7; D gene uncertain. The V end lost 3 bases, the J end lost 3 bases, and 10 bases lay between the germline ends. Looked up from germline, CDR1 is SGHRS and CDR2 is YFSETQ. CDR3 length: 13 residues.

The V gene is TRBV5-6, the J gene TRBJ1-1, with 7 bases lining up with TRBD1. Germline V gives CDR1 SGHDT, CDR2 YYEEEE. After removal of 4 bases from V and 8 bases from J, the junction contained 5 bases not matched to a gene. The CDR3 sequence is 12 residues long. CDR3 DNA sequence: TGTGCCAGCAGCCCCTGGACAGGAGAAGCTTTCTTT. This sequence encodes CASSPWTGEAFF. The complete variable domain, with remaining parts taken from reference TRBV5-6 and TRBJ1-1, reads DAGVTQSPTHLIKTRGQQVTLRCSPKSGHDTVSWYQQALGQGPQFIFQYYEEEERQRGNFPDRFSGHQFPNYSSELNVNALLLGDSALYLCASSPWTGEAFFGQGTRLTVV.

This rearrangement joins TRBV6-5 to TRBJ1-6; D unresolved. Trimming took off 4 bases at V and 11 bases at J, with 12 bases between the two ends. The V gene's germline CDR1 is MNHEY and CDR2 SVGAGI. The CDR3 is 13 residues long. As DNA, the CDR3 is TGTGCCAGCAGTTCGGGTCTGGAAACACCCCTCCACTTT. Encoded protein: CASSSGLETPLHF.

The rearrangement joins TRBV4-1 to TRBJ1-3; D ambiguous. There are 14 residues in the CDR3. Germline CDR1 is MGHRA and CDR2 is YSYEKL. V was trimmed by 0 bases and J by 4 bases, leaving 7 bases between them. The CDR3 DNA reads TGCGCCAGCAGCCAAGATCGCGAGGGAAACACCATATATTTT. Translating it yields CASSQDREGNTIYF.

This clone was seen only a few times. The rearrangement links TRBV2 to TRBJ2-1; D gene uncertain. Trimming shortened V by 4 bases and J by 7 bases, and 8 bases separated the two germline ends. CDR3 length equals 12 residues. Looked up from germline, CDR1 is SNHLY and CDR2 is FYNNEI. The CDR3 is CASSVSENEQFF. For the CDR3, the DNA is TGTGCCAGCAGTGTGTCGGAGAATGAGCAGTTCTTC.

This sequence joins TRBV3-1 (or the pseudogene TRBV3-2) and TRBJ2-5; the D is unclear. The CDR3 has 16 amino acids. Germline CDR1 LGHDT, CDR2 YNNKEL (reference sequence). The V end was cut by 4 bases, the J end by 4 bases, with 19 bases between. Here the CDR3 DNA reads TGTGCCAGCAGCCCTTCCATAGCCAGTCTTGGAGAGACCCAGTACTTC. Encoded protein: CASSPSIASLGETQYF.

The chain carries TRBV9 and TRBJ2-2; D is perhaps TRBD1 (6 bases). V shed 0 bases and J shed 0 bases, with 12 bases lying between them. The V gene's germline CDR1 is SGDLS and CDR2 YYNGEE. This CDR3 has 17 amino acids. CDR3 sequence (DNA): TGTGCCAGCAGCGTAGATGCCGCAGGGGCGAACACCGGGGAGCTGTTTTTT. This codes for CASSVDAAGANTGELFF.

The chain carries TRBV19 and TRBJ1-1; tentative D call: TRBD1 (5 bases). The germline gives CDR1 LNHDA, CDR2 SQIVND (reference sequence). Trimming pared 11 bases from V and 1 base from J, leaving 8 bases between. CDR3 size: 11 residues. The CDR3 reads CAVQENTEAFF. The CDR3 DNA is TGTGCCGTACAGGAGAACACTGAAGCTTTCTTT.

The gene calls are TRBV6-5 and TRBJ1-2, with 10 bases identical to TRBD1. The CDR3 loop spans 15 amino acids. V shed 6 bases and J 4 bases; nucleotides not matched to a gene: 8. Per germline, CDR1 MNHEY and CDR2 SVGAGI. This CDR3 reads CASREDRGGAYGYTF. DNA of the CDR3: TGTGCCAGCAGAGAGGACAGGGGGGGAGCCTATGGCTACACCTTC.

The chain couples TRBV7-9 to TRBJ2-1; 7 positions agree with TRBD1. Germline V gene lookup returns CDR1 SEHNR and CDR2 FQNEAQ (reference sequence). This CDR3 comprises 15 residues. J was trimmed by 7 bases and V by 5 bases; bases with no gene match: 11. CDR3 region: CASSRRQGQGNEQFF. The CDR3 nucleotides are TGTGCCAGCAGCCGCAGACAGGGCCAGGGGAATGAGCAGTTCTTC.

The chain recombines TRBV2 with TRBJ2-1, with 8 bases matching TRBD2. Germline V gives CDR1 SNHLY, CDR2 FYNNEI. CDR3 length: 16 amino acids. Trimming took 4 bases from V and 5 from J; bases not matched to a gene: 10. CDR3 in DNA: TGTGCCAGCAGTGGAGTTGGCGCGGGAGGAGACAATGAGCAGTTCTTC. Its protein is CASSGVGAGGDNEQFF.

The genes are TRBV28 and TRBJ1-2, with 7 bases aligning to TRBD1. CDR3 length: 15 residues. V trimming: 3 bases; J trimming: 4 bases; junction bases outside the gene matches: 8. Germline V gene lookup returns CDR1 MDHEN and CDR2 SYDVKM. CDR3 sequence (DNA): TGTGCCAGCAGTTTGAGGACAGGAAACCCCTATGGCTACACCTTC. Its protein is CASSLRTGNPYGYTF.

Written as DNA, the CDR3 is TGTGCCAGTAGTATTAACCTCGACTACAACTATGGCTACACCTTC. Translated: CASSINLDYNYGYTF. The chain joins TRBV19 to TRBJ1-2; no reliable D call. Trimming left V 3 bases short and J 2 bases short, with 13 bases between. Germline CDR1 LNHDA, CDR2 SQIVND (reference sequence). CDR3 size: 15 residues.

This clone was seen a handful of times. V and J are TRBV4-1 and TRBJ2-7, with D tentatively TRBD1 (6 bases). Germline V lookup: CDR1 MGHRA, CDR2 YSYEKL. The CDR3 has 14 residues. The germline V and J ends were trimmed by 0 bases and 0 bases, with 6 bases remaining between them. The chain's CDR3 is CASSQEDSSYEQYF. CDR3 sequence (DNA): TGCGCCAGCAGCCAAGAGGACAGCTCCTACGAGCAGTACTTC.

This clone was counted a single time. The CDR3 is CASSRNIGQGAYEQYF. CDR3 sequence (DNA): TGTGCCAGCTCACGAAATATAGGACAGGGGGCCTACGAGCAGTACTTC. This chain uses TRBV18 with TRBJ2-7, with 10 nucleotides matching TRBD1. Germline CDR1 reads KGHSH; CDR2 reads LQKENI. V lost 4 bases to trimming and J lost 2 bases; unmatched junction nucleotides: 8. The CDR3 spans 16 residues.

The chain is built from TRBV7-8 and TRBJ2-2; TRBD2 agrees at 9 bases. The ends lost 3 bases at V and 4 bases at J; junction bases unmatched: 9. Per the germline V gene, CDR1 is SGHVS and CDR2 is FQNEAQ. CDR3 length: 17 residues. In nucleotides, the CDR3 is TGTGCCAGCAGCTTCTCTCTGGCTAGCGGGGTCACCGGGGAGCTGTTTTTT. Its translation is CASSFSLASGVTGELFF.

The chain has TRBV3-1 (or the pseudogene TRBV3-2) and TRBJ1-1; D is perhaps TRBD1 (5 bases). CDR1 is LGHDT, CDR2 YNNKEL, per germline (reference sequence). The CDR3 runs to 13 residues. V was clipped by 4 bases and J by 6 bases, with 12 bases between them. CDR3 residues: CASSRQGGPEAFF. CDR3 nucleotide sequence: TGTGCCAGCAGCCGCCAGGGTGGCCCTGAAGCTTTCTTT.

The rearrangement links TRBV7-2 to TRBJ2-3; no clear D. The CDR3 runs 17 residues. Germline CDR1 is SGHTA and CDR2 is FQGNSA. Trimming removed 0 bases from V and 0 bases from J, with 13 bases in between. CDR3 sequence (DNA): TGTGCCAGCAGCTTAGCAGTCGCGCCCCCCAGCACAGATACGCAGTATTTT. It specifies CASSLAVAPPSTDTQYF.

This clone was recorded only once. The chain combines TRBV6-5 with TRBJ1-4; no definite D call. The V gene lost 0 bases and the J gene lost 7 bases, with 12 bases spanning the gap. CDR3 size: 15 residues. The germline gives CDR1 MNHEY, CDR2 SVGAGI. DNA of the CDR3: TGTGCCAGCAGTTACTCTGAGGGAGGGTTTGAAAAACTGTTTTTT. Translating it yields CASSYSEGGFEKLFF.

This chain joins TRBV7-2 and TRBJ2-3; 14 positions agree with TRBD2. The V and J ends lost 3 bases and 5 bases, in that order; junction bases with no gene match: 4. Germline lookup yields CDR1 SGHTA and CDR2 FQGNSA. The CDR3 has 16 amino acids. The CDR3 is CASSFRLAGGRDTQYF. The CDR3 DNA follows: TGTGCCAGCAGCTTTAGACTAGCGGGGGGGCGAGATACGCAGTATTTT.

Written as DNA, the CDR3 is TGTGCCAGCAGCCCGGGACAGGCTAATTCACCCCTCCACTTT. It yields the protein CASSPGQANSPLHF. The chain links TRBV6-4 to TRBJ1-6; 8 nucleotides match TRBD1. The CDR3 loop spans 14 amino acids. V lost 6 bases, J lost 6 bases, and 4 bases stayed unmatched. From germline, CDR1 is MRHNA and CDR2 SNTAGT.

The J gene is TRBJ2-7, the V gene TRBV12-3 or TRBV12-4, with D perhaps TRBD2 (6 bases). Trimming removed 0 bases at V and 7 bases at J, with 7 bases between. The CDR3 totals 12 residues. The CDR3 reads CASSLAGREQYF. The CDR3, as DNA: TGTGCCAGCAGTTTAGCGGGGAGGGAGCAGTACTTC.

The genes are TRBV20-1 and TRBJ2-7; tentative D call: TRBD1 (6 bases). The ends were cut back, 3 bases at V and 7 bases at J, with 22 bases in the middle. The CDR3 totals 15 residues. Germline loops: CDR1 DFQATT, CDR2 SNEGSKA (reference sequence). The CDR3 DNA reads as TGCAGTGCTAGTTCAGCCGGACAGCTGCCTTATGAGCAGTACTTC. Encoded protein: CSASSAGQLPYEQYF.